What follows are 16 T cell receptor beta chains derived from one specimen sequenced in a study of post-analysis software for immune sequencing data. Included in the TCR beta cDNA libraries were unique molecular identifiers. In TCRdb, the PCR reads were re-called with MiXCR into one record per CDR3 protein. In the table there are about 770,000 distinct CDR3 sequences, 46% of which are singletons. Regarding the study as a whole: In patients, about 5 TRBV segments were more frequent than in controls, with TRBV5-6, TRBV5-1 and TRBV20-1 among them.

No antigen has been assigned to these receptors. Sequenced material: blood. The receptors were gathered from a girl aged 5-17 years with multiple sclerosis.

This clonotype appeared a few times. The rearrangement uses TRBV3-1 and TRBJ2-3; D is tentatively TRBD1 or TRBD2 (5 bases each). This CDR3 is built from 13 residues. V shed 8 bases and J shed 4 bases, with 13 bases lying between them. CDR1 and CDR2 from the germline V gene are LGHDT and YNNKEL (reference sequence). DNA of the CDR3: TGTGCCAGCGGATTAGGGGACCCAGATACGCAGTATTTT. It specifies CASGLGDPDTQYF.

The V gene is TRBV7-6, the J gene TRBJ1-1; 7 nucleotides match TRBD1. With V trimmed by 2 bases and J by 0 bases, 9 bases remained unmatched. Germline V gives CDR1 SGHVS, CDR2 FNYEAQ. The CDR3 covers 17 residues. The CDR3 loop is CASSLYGRDSMNTEAFF. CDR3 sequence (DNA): TGTGCCAGCAGCTTATATGGGAGGGACAGTATGAACACTGAAGCTTTCTTT.

For the CDR3, the DNA is TGCAGCGTTGTGTTAGCGGGACGGACAGATACGCAGTATTTT. Translated, it gives CSVVLAGRTDTQYF. The V call is TRBV29-1, the J call TRBJ2-3, with 8 bases lining up with TRBD2. V dropped 4 bases and J dropped 3; count of bases not matched to a gene: 6. CDR1 and CDR2 from the germline V gene are SQVTM and ANQGSEA. The CDR3 totals 14 residues.

CDR3 DNA: TGTGCCACCAGAGGACAGACTCCCTACGAGCAGTACTTC. Encoded protein: CATRGQTPYEQYF. This sequence joins TRBV15 and TRBJ2-7; tentatively, D is TRBD1 (6 bases). Germline values: CDR1 LNHNV, CDR2 YYDKDF (reference sequence). This CDR3 is 13 amino acids long. V was shortened by 6 bases and J by 2 bases, with 11 bases between the two germline ends.

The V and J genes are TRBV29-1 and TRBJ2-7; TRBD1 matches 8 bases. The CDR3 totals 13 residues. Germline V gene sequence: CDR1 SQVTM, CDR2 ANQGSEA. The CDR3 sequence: CTVGGQAPSEQYF. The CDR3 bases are TGCACCGTGGGGGGACAGGCCCCATCCGAGCAGTACTTC.

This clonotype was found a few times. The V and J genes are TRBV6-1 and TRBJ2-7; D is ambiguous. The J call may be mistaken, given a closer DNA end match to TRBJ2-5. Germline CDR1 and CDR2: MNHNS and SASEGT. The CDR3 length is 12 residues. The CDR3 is CASTPNGETQYF. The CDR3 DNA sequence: TGTGCCAGCACCCCCAATGGAGAGACCCAGTACTTC.

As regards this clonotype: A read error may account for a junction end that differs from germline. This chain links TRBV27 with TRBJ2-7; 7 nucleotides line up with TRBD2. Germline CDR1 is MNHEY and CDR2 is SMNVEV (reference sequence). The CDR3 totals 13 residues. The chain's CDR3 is CVSSGGGPYEQYF. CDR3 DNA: TGTGTCAGCAGTGGCGGGGGACCCTACGAGCAGTACTTC.

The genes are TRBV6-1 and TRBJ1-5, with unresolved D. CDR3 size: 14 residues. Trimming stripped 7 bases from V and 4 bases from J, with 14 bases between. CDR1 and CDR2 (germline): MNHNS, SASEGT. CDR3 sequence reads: CASKQARTNQPQHF. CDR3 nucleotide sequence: TGTGCCAGCAAGCAGGCCCGCACGAATCAGCCCCAGCATTTT.

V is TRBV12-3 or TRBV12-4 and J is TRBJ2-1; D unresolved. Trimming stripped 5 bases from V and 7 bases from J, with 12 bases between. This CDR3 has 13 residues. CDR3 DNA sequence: TGTGCCAGCAGTCAAAACCGGTGGAATGAGCAGTTCTTC. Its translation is CASSQNRWNEQFF.

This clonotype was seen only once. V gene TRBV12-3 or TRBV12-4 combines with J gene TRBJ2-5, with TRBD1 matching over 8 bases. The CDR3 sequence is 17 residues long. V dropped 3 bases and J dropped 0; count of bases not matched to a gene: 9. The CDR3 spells CASSFFQGAANQETQYF. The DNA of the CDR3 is TGTGCCAGCAGTTTTTTCCAGGGGGCCGCAAACCAAGAGACCCAGTACTTC.

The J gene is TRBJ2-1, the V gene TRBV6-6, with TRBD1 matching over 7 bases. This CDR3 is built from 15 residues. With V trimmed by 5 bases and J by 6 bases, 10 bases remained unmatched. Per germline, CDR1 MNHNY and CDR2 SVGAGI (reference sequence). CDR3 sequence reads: CASSPTGIEGNEQFF. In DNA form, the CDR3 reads TGTGCCAGCAGTCCGACAGGGATAGAGGGCAATGAGCAGTTCTTC.

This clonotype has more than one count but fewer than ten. The CDR3 nucleotides read TGTGCCAGCAGTCCCCAGGGAGAGGGCGGCTACACCTTC. Translating it yields CASSPQGEGGYTF. The V call is TRBV25-1, the J call TRBJ1-2; D is possibly TRBD1 (5 bases). CDR1 and CDR2 (germline): MGHDK, SYGVNS. This CDR3 region has 13 residues. The V and J ends lost 5 bases and 8 bases respectively, with 15 bases between them.

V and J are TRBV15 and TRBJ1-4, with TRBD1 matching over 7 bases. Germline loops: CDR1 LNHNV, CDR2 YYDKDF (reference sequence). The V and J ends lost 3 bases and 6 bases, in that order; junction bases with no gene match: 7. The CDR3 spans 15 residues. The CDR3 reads CATSSETGRDEKLFF. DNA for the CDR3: TGTGCCACCAGCAGTGAGACAGGGAGGGATGAAAAACTGTTTTTT.

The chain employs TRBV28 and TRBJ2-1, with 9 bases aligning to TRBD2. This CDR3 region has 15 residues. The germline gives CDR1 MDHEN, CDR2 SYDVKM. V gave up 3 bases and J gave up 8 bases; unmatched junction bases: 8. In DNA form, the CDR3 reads TGTGCCAGCAGTTTTAAGTCAAAGCGGGAGGATGAGCAGTTCTTC. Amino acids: CASSFKSKREDEQFF.

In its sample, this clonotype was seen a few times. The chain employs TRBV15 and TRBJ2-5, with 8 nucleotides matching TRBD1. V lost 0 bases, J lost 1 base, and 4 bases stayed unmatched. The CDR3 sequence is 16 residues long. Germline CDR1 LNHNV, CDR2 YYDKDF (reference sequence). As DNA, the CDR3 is TGTGCCACCAGCAGAGATGAGACAGGGGCCCAAGAGACCCAGTACTTC. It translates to CATSRDETGAQETQYF.

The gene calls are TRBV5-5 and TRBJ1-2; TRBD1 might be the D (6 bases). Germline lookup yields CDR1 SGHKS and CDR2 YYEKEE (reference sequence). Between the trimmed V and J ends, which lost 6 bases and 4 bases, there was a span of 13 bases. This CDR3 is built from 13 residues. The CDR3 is CASTLTGFYGYTF. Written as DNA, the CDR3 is TGTGCCAGCACTTTGACAGGCTTCTATGGCTACACCTTC.